The 15 T cell receptor beta chains presented below share a single source sample, sequenced in a study of blood T cell repertoires in COVID-19. Assay used: immunoSEQ multiplex PCR; TCRdb lists only in-frame clones, some missing. The sample has under 150,000 clones, 77% seen once. Input material: peripheral blood. These receptors all stem from a woman aged 50 to 65 with active or convalescent COVID-19.

The chain has TRBV23-1 and TRBJ1-2, with 10 bases matching TRBD1. TRBV23-1 is an open reading frame whose function is uncertain. The V gene end was trimmed by 6 bases and the J gene end by 4 bases; junction bases not matched to a gene: 5. The CDR3 is made up of 14 amino acids. The CDR3 DNA is TGCGCCAGCAGCGGGACAGGGGTTAGCTATGGCTACACCTTC. Its translation: CASSGTGVSYGYTF.

CDR3 nucleotides: TGTGCCAGCAGCTTAAGCGGGGGCCTCAAGAGACAGTACTTC. As protein: CASSLSGGLKRQYF. V gene TRBV5-6 combines with J gene TRBJ2-5, with 8 positions matching TRBD2. V lost 2 bases, J lost 11 bases, and 11 bases stayed unmatched. Germline V lookup: CDR1 SGHDT, CDR2 YYEEEE. CDR3 length equals 14 residues.

This clone was observed once. The rearrangement links TRBV24-1 to TRBJ1-2, with 8 bases that match TRBD1. This CDR3 region has 13 residues. The germline CDR1 and CDR2 sequences are KGHDR and SFDVKD. Unmatched junction bases numbered 5, after V lost 7 bases and J lost 5 bases. The CDR3 loop is CATSPGTGYGYTF. In DNA, the CDR3 is TGTGCCACCAGCCCAGGGACAGGATATGGCTACACCTTC.

The chain has TRBV27 and TRBJ1-2; the match to TRBD1 covers 7 bases. Germline V CDR1 and CDR2: MNHEY, SMNVEV (reference sequence). The length of the CDR3 is 13 residues. With 8 bases clipped from V and 0 bases from J, the junction kept 3 bases outside the gene matches. CDR3 nucleotide sequence: TGTGCCAGCGGAGACAGGGCTAACTATGGCTACACCTTC. Translating it yields CASGDRANYGYTF.

This rearrangement joins TRBV9 to TRBJ2-1; 9 bases are shared with TRBD2. The CDR3 is made up of 17 amino acids. The V and J ends lost 0 bases and 5 bases, in that order; junction bases with no gene match: 9. From germline, CDR1 is SGDLS and CDR2 YYNGEE. CDR3 sequence reads: CASSVDGAGGPNNEQFF. In DNA form, the CDR3 reads TGTGCCAGCAGCGTAGACGGAGCGGGGGGCCCCAACAATGAGCAGTTCTTC.

This sequence joins TRBV18 and TRBJ2-2; TRBD1 might be the D (6 bases). CDR1 is KGHSH, CDR2 LQKENI, per germline. The V and J ends lost 0 bases and 3 bases respectively, with 11 bases between them. The CDR3 runs to 16 residues. CDR3 in DNA: TGTGCCAGCTCACCACCCGGGACACCTGACACCGGGGAGCTGTTTTTT. Protein product: CASSPPGTPDTGELFF.

This clone was seen only once. The genes are TRBV18 and TRBJ2-3; 11 bases fit TRBD1. Trimming removed 3 bases from V and 4 bases from J; junction bases left unmatched: 3. The CDR3 extends over 15 amino acids. Germline V gene data show CDR1 as KGHSH and CDR2 as LQKENI. Here the CDR3 reads CASSPGQGEPDTQYF. DNA for the CDR3: TGTGCCAGCTCACCGGGACAGGGGGAACCAGATACGCAGTATTTT.

This clone was counted many times. The chain links TRBV19 to TRBJ2-6; 10 nucleotides match TRBD1. Trimming took 5 bases from V and 1 from J; bases not matched to a gene: 8. In germline, CDR1 is LNHDA, CDR2 SQIVND (reference sequence). The CDR3 runs 18 residues. CDR3 residues: CASSPQGQGRSGANVLTF. CDR3 bases: TGTGCCAGTAGTCCACAGGGACAGGGGAGGTCTGGGGCCAACGTCCTGACTTTC.

This chain links TRBV18 with TRBJ1-6; TRBD1 agrees at 10 bases. Germline-derived CDR1 and CDR2 are KGHSH and LQKENI. With V trimmed by 4 bases and J by 9 bases, 12 bases remained unmatched. This CDR3 contains 17 residues. CDR3 loop: CASSLTGGSPNRSPLHF. Here the CDR3 DNA reads TGTGCCAGCTCACTGACAGGGGGCAGCCCAAATCGTTCACCCCTCCACTTT.

The chain recombines TRBV6-5 with TRBJ1-1; 7 bases align to TRBD1. Trimming removed 7 bases from V and 1 base from J; junction bases left unmatched: 6. CDR3 size: 14 residues. The V gene's germline CDR1 is MNHEY and CDR2 SVGAGI. The CDR3 DNA reads TGTGCCAGCAACAACGGACAGGCGAACACTGAAGCTTTCTTT. It translates to CASNNGQANTEAFF.

Of note for this clone: At one of its ends the junction is not consistent with the germline gene, which may arise from a read error. The chain joins TRBV11-2 to TRBJ2-5; 12 positions agree with TRBD2. Germline loops: CDR1 SGHAT, CDR2 FQNNGV. CDR3 size: 17 residues. CDR3 DNA: TGTGCCAGCAGGGAGCTAGCGGGAGGGCCATCCCAAGGGACCCAGTACTTC. This encodes CASRELAGGPSQGTQYF. The whole variable domain, filled in from reference TRBV11-2 and TRBJ2-5, reads EAGVAQSPRYKIIEKRQSVAFWCNPISGHATLYWYQQILGQGPKLLIQFQNNGVVDDSQLPKDRFSAERLKGVDSTLKIQPAKLEDSAVYLCASRELAGGPSQGTQYFGPGTRLLVL.

This clone was detected only a few times. The V and J genes are TRBV3-1 (or the pseudogene TRBV3-2) and TRBJ1-2; no definite D call. V shed 0 bases and J shed 8 bases, with 13 bases lying between them. Germline CDR1 reads LGHDT; CDR2 reads YNNKEL (reference sequence). The CDR3 sequence is 14 residues long. CDR3 coding DNA: TGTGCCAGCAGCCAAGATAGCATGCGGGAGGGCTACACCTTC. This translates into CASSQDSMREGYTF.

The gene calls are TRBV5-6 and TRBJ2-2; tentative D call: TRBD1 (5 bases). Germline V gene lookup returns CDR1 SGHDT and CDR2 YYEEEE. The CDR3 length is 16 residues. Trimming removed 0 bases at V and 1 base at J, with 10 bases between. The CDR3 protein is CASSLEGRLNTGELFF. The CDR3 coding sequence is TGTGCCAGCAGCTTGGAGGGGCGGTTGAACACCGGGGAGCTGTTTTTT. The variable domain in full, completed from reference TRBV5-6 and TRBJ2-2, reads DAGVTQSPTHLIKTRGQQVTLRCSPKSGHDTVSWYQQALGQGPQFIFQYYEEEERQRGNFPDRFSGHQFPNYSSELNVNALLLGDSALYLCASSLEGRLNTGELFFGEGSRLTVL.

This chain connects TRBV6-4 to TRBJ2-1, with 7 positions matching TRBD1. Germline V gives CDR1 MRHNA, CDR2 SNTAGT. The CDR3 extends over 14 amino acids. Germline trimming cut 3 bases from V and 9 bases from J; bases unmatched to any gene: 8. CDR3 loop: CASSEDRARGEQFF. For the CDR3, the DNA is TGTGCCAGCAGTGAAGACAGGGCTCGGGGTGAGCAGTTCTTC.

This chain uses TRBV30 with TRBJ1-6; TRBD1 might be the D (5 bases). This CDR3 is 13 amino acids long. Germline V gives CDR1 GTSNPN, CDR2 SVGIG (reference sequence). Trimming took 0 bases from V and 8 from J, leaving 8 bases between them. In DNA, the CDR3 is TGTGCCTGGAGTGTCAGGGTCGATTCACCCCTCCACTTT. It specifies CAWSVRVDSPLHF.